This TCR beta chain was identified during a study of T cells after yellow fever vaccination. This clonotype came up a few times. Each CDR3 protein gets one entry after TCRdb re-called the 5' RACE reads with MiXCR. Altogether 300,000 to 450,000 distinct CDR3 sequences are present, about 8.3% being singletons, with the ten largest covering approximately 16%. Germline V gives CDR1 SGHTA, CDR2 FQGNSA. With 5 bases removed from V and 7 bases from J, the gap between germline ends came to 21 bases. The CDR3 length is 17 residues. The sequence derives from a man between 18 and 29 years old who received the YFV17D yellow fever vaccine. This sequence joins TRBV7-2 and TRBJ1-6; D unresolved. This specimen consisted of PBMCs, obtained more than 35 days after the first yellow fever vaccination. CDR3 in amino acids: CASSPVGSSHGNSPLHF. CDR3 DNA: TGTGCCAGCAGCCCGGTCGGATCGAGTCATGGCAATTCACCCCTCCACTTT.